One sample yielded the 18 T cell receptor beta chains listed below, sequenced in a study of blood T cell repertoires in COVID-19. Libraries were prepared by immunoSEQ multiplex PCR; TCRdb keeps only in-frame clonotypes and omits some of them. The profile shows 50,000 to 65,000 clones, roughly 88% of them singletons. Sequences were obtained from peripheral blood. These receptors came from a man aged 45-60 years with active COVID-19.

This clone appeared a few times. The V and J genes are TRBV6-4 and TRBJ1-5, with 10 bases that match TRBD1. V lost 6 bases to trimming and J lost 5 bases; unmatched junction nucleotides: 7. In germline, CDR1 is MRHNA, CDR2 SNTAGT. CDR3 length: 15 amino acids. CDR3 sequence (DNA): TGTGCCAGCAGCCCGGATGGGACAGGGGATCAGCCCCAGCATTTT. Protein: CASSPDGTGDQPQHF.

CDR3 in amino acids: CASSLSYTEAFF. The CDR3 DNA follows: TGTGCCAGCAGCTTATCCTACACTGAAGCTTTCTTT. V is TRBV7-9 and J is TRBJ1-1; D remains unclear. CDR3 size: 12 residues. Looked up from germline, CDR1 is SEHNR and CDR2 is FQNEAQ (reference sequence). V lost 2 bases to trimming and J lost 3 bases, with 4 bases between them.

V usage is TRBV15 and J usage is TRBJ2-4, with 12 bases that match TRBD1. The CDR3 loop spans 19 amino acids. Trimming cost V 0 bases and J 0 bases; bases outside gene matches: 6. In germline, CDR1 is LNHNV, CDR2 YYDKDF (reference sequence). The CDR3 here is CATSREGQGARAAKNIQYF. Written as DNA, the CDR3 is TGTGCCACCAGCAGAGAGGGACAGGGGGCGCGGGCAGCCAAAAACATTCAGTACTTC.

V usage is TRBV10-3 and J usage is TRBJ1-1, with D possibly being TRBD1 (5 bases). This CDR3 contains 14 residues. CDR1 is ENHRY and CDR2 is SYGVKD in the germline V gene. The V and J ends lost 4 bases and 5 bases respectively, with 14 bases between them. CDR3 DNA: TGTGCCATCAGTGGAGGCACCGGGGGGACTGAAGCTTTCTTT. Protein: CAISGGTGGTEAFF.

The genes are TRBV10-3 and TRBJ2-3; TRBD1 matches at 8 bases. J gave up 5 bases and V 10 bases, and 8 bases lay outside the gene matches. The CDR3 runs 13 residues. Germline CDR1 is ENHRY and CDR2 is SYGVKD. The CDR3 sequence is CASQQGVEDTQYF. DNA of the CDR3: TGTGCCAGCCAACAGGGGGTTGAAGATACGCAGTATTTT.

The chain uses TRBV5-1 and TRBJ2-1, with D perhaps TRBD1 (6 bases). This CDR3 comprises 16 residues. Germline V gene data show CDR1 as SGHRS and CDR2 as YFSETQ. Trimming pared 3 bases from V and 0 bases from J, leaving 13 bases between. CDR3 protein: CASSSSPTGSYNEQFF. DNA for the CDR3: TGCGCCAGCAGCTCTTCCCCGACAGGCTCCTACAATGAGCAGTTCTTC.

This chain uses TRBV13 with TRBJ2-5; tentative D call: TRBD2 (6 bases). The V end was cut by 0 bases, the J end by 9 bases, with 20 bases between. This CDR3 has 16 amino acids. CDR1 and CDR2 (germline): PRHDT, FYEKMQ (reference sequence). CDR3 nucleotide sequence: TGTGCCAGCAGCTTAGGGACTACTAGCCGGGTCGCGCCCCAGTACTTC. It translates to CASSLGTTSRVAPQYF.

The chain joins TRBV2 to TRBJ1-1; TRBD1 matches at 9 bases. Germline-derived CDR1 and CDR2 are SNHLY and FYNNEI. J gave up 1 base and V 6 bases, and 9 bases lay outside the gene matches. CDR3 length: 16 amino acids. CDR3 sequence reads: CASSLTGGKGNTEAFF. DNA of the CDR3: TGTGCCAGCAGCCTTACAGGGGGCAAAGGGAACACTGAAGCTTTCTTT.

The V gene is TRBV5-1, the J gene TRBJ1-6; 10 positions match TRBD1. Germline lookup yields CDR1 SGHRS and CDR2 YFSETQ. With V trimmed by 0 bases and J by 7 bases, 4 bases remained unmatched. The CDR3 loop spans 16 amino acids. For the CDR3, the DNA is TGCGCCAGCAGCTTGGGTGGACAGGGGGGCAATTCACCCCTCCACTTT. Its translation: CASSLGGQGGNSPLHF.

The chain has TRBV20-1 and TRBJ1-2, with D tentatively TRBD1 (5 bases). This CDR3 comprises 12 residues. Trimming took off 3 bases at V and 3 bases at J, with 8 bases between the two ends. CDR1 and CDR2 (germline): DFQATT, SNEGSKA (reference sequence). The CDR3 DNA reads TGCAGTGCTAGTCGGGGGGACTATGGCTACACCTTC. As protein: CSASRGDYGYTF.

The genes are TRBV5-1 and TRBJ2-6, with 7 bases matching TRBD1. Losses at the gene ends were 7 bases for V and 19 bases for J; bases not matched to a gene: 23. Germline V CDR1 and CDR2: SGHRS, YFSETQ. The CDR3 length is 15 residues. CDR3 sequence: CASAQVSGQANSITF. For the CDR3, the DNA is TGCGCCAGCGCTCAGGTGTCAGGACAGGCTAACTCCATAACTTTC.

This clone was counted once. This rearrangement joins TRBV19 to TRBJ1-2; possibly TRBD1 for D (6 bases). V lost 10 bases and J 0 bases, leaving 18 bases between the germline ends. The germline V gene encodes CDR1 LNHDA and CDR2 SQIVND (reference sequence). The CDR3 is made up of 15 amino acids. CDR3 region: CATLRGGRTNYGYTF. Written as DNA, the CDR3 is TGTGCCACCCTTAGGGGGGGGAGAACTAACTATGGCTACACCTTC.

The gene calls are TRBV3-1 (or the pseudogene TRBV3-2) and TRBJ1-3; D unresolved. The germline V gene encodes CDR1 LGHDT and CDR2 YNNKEL (reference sequence). The CDR3 spans 17 residues. Trimming cost V 1 base and J 3 bases, with 16 bases left between them. The CDR3 reads CASSQALGGLGGNTIYF. CDR3 DNA sequence: TGTGCCAGCAGCCAAGCGCTGGGCGGGTTGGGTGGAAACACCATATATTTT.

The chain couples TRBV20-1 to TRBJ2-7, with D perhaps TRBD1 (6 bases). V was clipped by 3 bases and J by 2 bases, with 8 bases between them. There are 12 residues in the CDR3. Germline lookup yields CDR1 DFQATT and CDR2 SNEGSKA (reference sequence). The CDR3 sequence: CSASRGTYEQYF. The CDR3 DNA is TGCAGTGCTAGTAGGGGGACCTACGAGCAGTACTTC.

This rearrangement joins TRBV7-9 to TRBJ1-1, with 8 bases lining up with TRBD1. Germline CDR1 SEHNR, CDR2 FQNEAQ (reference sequence). Unmatched junction bases numbered 13, after V lost 4 bases and J lost 0 bases. There are 18 residues in the CDR3. CDR3 nucleotides: TGTGCCAGCAGCTCCCTCAGGGGGCGCACGAGGATGAACACTGAAGCTTTCTTT. Translating it yields CASSSLRGRTRMNTEAFF.

A single count supports this clone. V gene TRBV6-6 combines with J gene TRBJ1-4, with D maybe TRBD1 (6 bases). CDR1 MNHNY and CDR2 SVGAGI come from the germline V gene (reference sequence). Trimming shortened V by 8 bases and J by 5 bases, and 15 bases separated the two germline ends. The CDR3 contains 14 residues. CDR3 in DNA: TGTGCCAGCCGTAGTTCAGGACAGAATGAAAAACTGTTTTTT. Amino acid sequence: CASRSSGQNEKLFF.

The chain uses TRBV6-4 and TRBJ2-3, with D possibly matching TRBD2 (5 bases). CDR3 length equals 13 residues. V was cut by 2 bases and J by 7 bases, with 10 bases left in between. Germline lookup yields CDR1 MRHNA and CDR2 SNTAGT. The CDR3 DNA reads TGTGCCAGCAGTGACCTAGGGAGTAATACGCAGTATTTT. Amino acids: CASSDLGSNTQYF.

The chain is built from TRBV6-2 or TRBV6-3 and TRBJ2-4; TRBD2 is a possible D gene (6 bases). The V end was cut by 5 bases, the J end by 3 bases, with 14 bases between. Germline-derived CDR1 and CDR2 are MNHEY and SVGEGT. This CDR3 contains 15 residues. Here the CDR3 DNA reads TGTGCCAGCAGTGCCCCGGGGAGGAGCAAAAACATTCAGTACTTC. It yields the protein CASSAPGRSKNIQYF.